The source of this T cell receptor (beta chain) is a study of cytomegalovirus exposure and HLA in healthy donors. Study-wide results and caveats: Several of the most significant clusters appeared linked to common viral pathogens, based on a later analysis.

With 60 Vbeta and 13 Jbeta primers, the PCR was carried out. Assay used: immunoSEQ multiplex PCR; TCRdb lists only in-frame clones, some missing. Of 300,000 or so clones listed, about four fifths are singletons. CDR3 length: 20 residues. From germline, CDR1 is LGHNA and CDR2 YNFKEQ. V lost 1 base, J lost 2 bases, and 14 bases stayed unmatched. As concerns this clone: Its antigen is currently unknown.

The sample was PBMCs. The V and J genes are TRBV4-2 and TRBJ2-1; TRBD2 agrees at 10 bases. The receptor was derived from a middle-aged woman in good health and CMV-seropositive. The CDR3 sequence is CASSQAVSGLARKTYNEQFF. The CDR3 coding sequence is TGTGCCAGCAGCCAAGCCGTTTCGGGACTAGCGAGAAAGACCTACAATGAGCAGTTCTTC.